Here is one TCR beta chain with its context. No antigen is known for it. The sample belongs to a study of ipilimumab plus nivolumab after autologous stem cell transplantation. Study at large: Myeloma patients were high-risk transplant-naive or relapsed within 3 years of first autologous transplant.

The method was immunoSEQ multiplex PCR; TCRdb's version includes in-frame clones alone and lacks a portion of them. In the table there are tens of thousands of clones, 92% of which are singletons. Whole-study results and caveats: Per the authors, repertoire, Treg and microbiota data justify further study.

CDR1 and CDR2 from the germline V gene are SGDLS and YYNGEE. V gave up 0 bases and J gave up 3 bases; unmatched junction bases: 3. The CDR3 extends over 17 amino acids. Patients got ipilimumab 1 mg/kg beginning 14 to 28 days post-transplant. The chain combines TRBV9 with TRBJ1-4; TRBD1 matches at 12 bases. The clonotype was recovered from a male donor with multiple myeloma. The sequencing here drew on PBMCs, taken in a trial of ipilimumab plus nivolumab as post-transplant consolidation. The chain's CDR3 is CASSVGDRGRANEKLFF. CDR3 DNA: TGTGCCAGCAGCGTAGGGGACAGGGGGCGGGCTAATGAAAAACTGTTTTTT.